The 4 T cell receptor beta chains in this list originate from one sample, sequenced in a study of blood T cell repertoires in COVID-19. TCRdb's table, derived via immunoSEQ multiplex PCR, lists solely in-frame clones and lacks some. The sample shows 100,000 to 150,000 clones, 85% to 90% of them seen only once. The sequenced material came from peripheral blood. These receptors all come from a man aged 70-80 years with active COVID-19.

This rearrangement joins TRBV5-8 to TRBJ2-7, with D maybe TRBD1 (6 bases). Between the trimmed V and J ends, which lost 0 bases and 6 bases, there was a span of 16 bases. The CDR3 sequence is 15 residues long. The germline gives CDR1 SGHTS, CDR2 YDEGEE. CDR3 residues: CASSLGAQGLSEQYF. In DNA, the CDR3 is TGTGCCAGCAGCTTGGGGGCTCAGGGGTTAAGCGAGCAGTACTTC.

This clone was seen just once. This chain joins TRBV28 and TRBJ2-1; 12 bases align to TRBD2. V was pared by 7 bases and J by 7 bases, with 11 bases of the junction left unmatched. The CDR3 extends over 16 amino acids. Germline-derived CDR1 and CDR2 are MDHEN and SYDVKM. DNA for the CDR3: TGTGCCAGCACTCTAGCGGGAGGGCCAGTGGGAAATGAGCAGTTCTTC. This encodes CASTLAGGPVGNEQFF.

The genes are TRBV28 and TRBJ1-1; D not certain. CDR3 length: 14 amino acids. V was cut by 6 bases and J by 0 bases, with 11 bases left in between. Germline V lookup: CDR1 MDHEN, CDR2 SYDVKM. In DNA, the CDR3 is TGTGCCAGCAGCCCGGACGGGATGAACACTGAAGCTTTCTTT. Residues: CASSPDGMNTEAFF.

This clone was detected once. J is TRBJ2-7 and V is TRBV5-4; 7 bases fit TRBD2. V lost 4 bases, J lost 2 bases, and 9 bases stayed unmatched. The CDR3 has 15 residues. Germline values: CDR1 SGHNT, CDR2 YYREEE (reference sequence). The CDR3 here is CASSPSGGIPYEQYF. The CDR3 nucleotides read TGTGCCAGCAGCCCGTCGGGGGGTATTCCCTACGAGCAGTACTTC.